This T cell receptor beta chain was found in a study of technical replicates of blood from four donors. Only in-frame clones appear in the TCRdb table, and some are missing; sequencing was by immunoSEQ multiplex PCR. This sample has about 94,000 clones, with approximately 95% found just once. The CDR3 has 12 amino acids. Deletions cut 7 bases from V and 8 bases from J, with 15 bases between. The germline V gene has CDR1 SGDLS and CDR2 YYNGEE. The receptor was isolated from a human donor in good health. The chain has TRBV9 and TRBJ1-2, with D perhaps matching TRBD1 (5 bases). Sequences were obtained from T cells isolated from PBMCs. CDR3 DNA: TGTGCCAGCCGCCGAGCAGACAGCGGCTACACCTTC. It specifies CASRRADSGYTF.